The clone carrying this T cell receptor beta chain has only a few counts. The CDR3 sequence is 14 residues long. V lost 4 bases and J 5 bases, leaving 14 bases between the germline ends. CDR1 ENHRY and CDR2 SYGVKD come from the germline V gene. This sample is part of a study of response to subunit inactivated influenza vaccine. One entry per CDR3 protein results from TCRdb running MiXCR on the RT-PCR reads. The table records under 550,000 distinct CDR3 sequences, roughly 7.6% of them present only once. Sequenced material: PBMCs from blood, taken around 2 years after vaccination. The receptor's source is a man aged 45 to 75 who received an inactivated influenza vaccine. The chain employs TRBV10-3 and TRBJ2-5, with D uncertain. CDR3 nucleotides: TGTGCCATCAGTGCTCAGCAACTGGGGGAGACCCAGTACTTC. Protein product: CAISAQQLGETQYF.